The 9 T cell receptor beta chains reported below all come from one sample, sequenced in a study of CXCR3-negative and CXCR3-positive naive CD8 T cells. These receptors have no known antigen. Broader study findings: For CXCR3-positive naive cells, TRB CDR3s were more hydrophobic than those of CXCR3-negative naive cells.

The study made its TRB cDNA libraries by 5' RACE, adding UMI labels. TCRdb reprocessed the 5' RACE reads and reports one entry per CDR3 protein, with no DNA. This table lists about 92,000 distinct CDR3 sequences. The sample taken for sequencing was naive CXCR3+ CD8+ T cells from blood. The subset was: CD45RO-CCR7+CD27+CD95- naive CD8+ T cells expressing CXCR3 (TNR3+). These receptors were taken from a human donor in good health. Some clones in this sample may be carry-over from other donors' samples.

The J gene is TRBJ1-2, the V gene TRBV4-1; the D gene TCRdb calls, TRBD1, cannot be checked with no DNA. The germline V gene has CDR1 MGHRA and CDR2 YSYEKL. This CDR3 is 15 amino acids long. CDR3 sequence reads: CASSQAEDRTYGYTF.

The V gene is TRBV28, the J gene TRBJ2-3; the TRBD1 assignment by TCRdb is unverifiable without DNA. Germline V gene data show CDR1 as MDHEN and CDR2 as SYDVKM. This CDR3 is built from 14 residues. The CDR3 sequence: CASSLLQGPDTQYF. The variable domain in full, with the rest retrieved from reference TRBV28 and TRBJ2-3, is DVKVTQSSRYLVKRTGEKVFLECVQDMDHENMFWYRQDPGLGLRLIYFSYDVKMKEKGDIPEGYSVSREKKERFSLILESASTNQTSMYLCASSLLQGPDTQYFGPGTRLTVL.

This CDR3 reads CASSLAGLAGEDTQYF. This chain links TRBV23-1 with TRBJ2-3; TCRdb calls TRBD2, which cannot be checked without DNA. TRBV23-1 is classed as an ORF, of uncertain function. The CDR3 is made up of 16 amino acids.

This chain uses TRBV28 with TRBJ2-1; TCRdb outputs TRBD2, but without DNA this stays unchecked. This CDR3 has 15 residues. The germline V gene encodes CDR1 MDHEN and CDR2 SYDVKM. Here the CDR3 reads CASSGTSGTYNEQFF.

The CDR3 region is CASSQVAEFSYEQYF. The rearrangement links TRBV4-1 to TRBJ2-7; the D call of TRBD2 rests on TCRdb alone, since no DNA is present to check it. The CDR3 covers 15 residues. CDR1 is MGHRA, CDR2 YSYEKL, per germline.

The V and J genes are TRBV6-5 and TRBJ2-2. CDR1 and CDR2 (germline): MNHEY, SVGAGI. The CDR3 runs 13 residues. The chain's CDR3 is CASSYSRGGELFF.

The chain employs TRBV28 and TRBJ1-1. This CDR3 contains 11 residues. Germline CDR1 and CDR2: MDHEN and SYDVKM. The CDR3 loop reads CASSYARGAFF. The full variable domain, in which reference TRBV28 and TRBJ1-1 provide the parts outside the CDR3, is DVKVTQSSRYLVKRTGEKVFLECVQDMDHENMFWYRQDPGLGLRLIYFSYDVKMKEKGDIPEGYSVSREKKERFSLILESASTNQTSMYLCASSYARGAFFGQGTRLTVV.

This chain uses TRBV12-3 or TRBV12-4 with TRBJ2-1. The CDR3 loop spans 14 amino acids. This CDR3 is CASTTKGAYNEQFF.

The chain links TRBV7-9 to TRBJ2-3. The germline gives CDR1 SEHNR, CDR2 FQNEAQ (reference sequence). CDR3 length equals 15 residues. The CDR3 reads CASSSARPVADTQYF.